The entry below describes one T cell receptor beta chain. Its antigen is unidentified. Execution of the assay was at deep level. Every immunoSEQ plate was one replicate of a subset's evenly spread DNA. Profiled with immunoSEQ multiplex PCR; TCRdb holds only in-frame clones, not every one. The profile shows about 1 million clones, roughly 80% of them singletons. This record belongs to a study of shared clonotypes between healthy human individuals. Findings and limits, study-wide: Among donors, clonotype sharing was expected to be affected by sequencing depth. Only blood was sampled, and tissue TCR repertoires likely differ from blood ones.

The sequence was obtained from a young man in good health. What was sequenced was memory CD4+ T cells sorted from blood. Described subset: CD45RA-negative fraction.

Here the CDR3 DNA reads TGTGCCAGTAGTTCAACCGCGAACACCGGGGAGCTGTTTTTT. Its protein is CASSSTANTGELFF. V and J are TRBV19 and TRBJ2-2; D is ambiguous. Trimming stripped 5 bases from V and 0 bases from J, with 7 bases between. Germline values: CDR1 LNHDA, CDR2 SQIVND (reference sequence). The CDR3 sequence is 14 residues long.